This T cell receptor beta chain was captured in a study of blood T cells in healthy people across ages. Through a sample-barcoded 5' primer and a J-beta primer mix, a second PCR was run for roughly 7 to 11 cycles. Each cDNA molecule was tagged by a template-switch adaptor with 12 random nucleotides. In TCRdb, the 5' RACE reads were re-called with MiXCR into one record per CDR3 protein. The table includes roughly 1,500,000 distinct CDR3 sequences, almost 35% detected once. Comments on this clonotype: Its antigen is not identified.

Study-wide points: PBMCs were not sorted, which prevented a conclusive comparison of naive versus antigen-experienced cells. Donors of long life had a larger count of naive CD4+ cells and greater diversity than aged donors.

V was pared by 7 bases and J by 9 bases, with 25 bases between. CDR1 and CDR2 (germline): SQVTM, ANQGSEA. CDR3 size: 15 residues. The chain uses TRBV29-1 and TRBJ2-1; no firm D call. The origin of this receptor is a woman aged 30 to 39 in good health. The sample consisted of blood. This chain's CDR3 is CSAPPKVVKGGEQFF. The CDR3 DNA reads TGCAGCGCCCCTCCCAAGGTGGTAAAAGGCGGTGAGCAGTTCTTC.